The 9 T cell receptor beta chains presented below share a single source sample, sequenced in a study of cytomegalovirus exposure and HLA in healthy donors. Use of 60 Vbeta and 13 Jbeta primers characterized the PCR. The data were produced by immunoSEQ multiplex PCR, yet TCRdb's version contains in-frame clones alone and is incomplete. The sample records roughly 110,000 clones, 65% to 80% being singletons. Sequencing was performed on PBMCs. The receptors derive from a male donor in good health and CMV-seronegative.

The CDR3 bases are TGTGCCAGTAGCCGACAGGGGACTCTCACAGATACGCAGTATTTT. The encoded protein is CASSRQGTLTDTQYF. This rearrangement joins TRBV19 to TRBJ2-3; 8 nucleotides agree with TRBD1. This CDR3 is built from 15 residues. The germline V gene has CDR1 LNHDA and CDR2 SQIVND (reference sequence). The junction had 7 bases not matched to a gene; V was cut back by 6 bases and J by 2 bases.

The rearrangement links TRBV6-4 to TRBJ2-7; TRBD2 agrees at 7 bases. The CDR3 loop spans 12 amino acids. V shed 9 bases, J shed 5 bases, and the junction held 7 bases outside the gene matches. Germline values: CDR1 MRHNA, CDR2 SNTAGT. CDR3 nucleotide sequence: TGTGCCAGTGGACTAGGAGATCACGAGCAGTACTTC. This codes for CASGLGDHEQYF.

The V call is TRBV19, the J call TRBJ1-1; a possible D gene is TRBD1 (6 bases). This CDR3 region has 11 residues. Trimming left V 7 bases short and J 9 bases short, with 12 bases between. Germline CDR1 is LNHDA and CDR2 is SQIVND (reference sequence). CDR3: CASTVGTQAFF. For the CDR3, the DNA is TGTGCCAGTACCGTGGGGACACAAGCTTTCTTT. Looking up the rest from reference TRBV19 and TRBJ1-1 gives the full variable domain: DGGITQSPKYLFRKEGQNVTLSCEQNLNHDAMYWYRQDPGQGLRLIYYSQIVNDFQKGDIAEGYSVSREKKESFPLTVTSAQKNPTAFYLCASTVGTQAFFGQGTRLTVV.

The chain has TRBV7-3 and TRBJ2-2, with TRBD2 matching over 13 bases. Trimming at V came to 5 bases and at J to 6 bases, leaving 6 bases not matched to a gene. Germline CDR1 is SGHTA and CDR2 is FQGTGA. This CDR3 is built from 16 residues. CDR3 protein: CASSTWTSGSSGELFF. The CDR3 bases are TGTGCCAGCAGCACCTGGACTAGCGGGAGTTCCGGGGAGCTGTTTTTT.

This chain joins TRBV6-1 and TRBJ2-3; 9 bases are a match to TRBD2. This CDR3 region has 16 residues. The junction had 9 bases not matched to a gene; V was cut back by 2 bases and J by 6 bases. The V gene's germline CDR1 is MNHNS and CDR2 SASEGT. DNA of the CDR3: TGTGCCAGCAGTGAAACAAGCGGGAGGCAATATGATACGCAGTATTTT. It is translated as CASSETSGRQYDTQYF.

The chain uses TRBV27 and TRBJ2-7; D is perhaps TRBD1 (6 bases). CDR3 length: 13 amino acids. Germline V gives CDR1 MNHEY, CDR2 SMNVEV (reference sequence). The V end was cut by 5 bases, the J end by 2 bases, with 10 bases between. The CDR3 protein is CASSRGFPYEQYF. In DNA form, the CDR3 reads TGTGCCAGCAGTAGGGGGTTCCCCTACGAGCAGTACTTC.

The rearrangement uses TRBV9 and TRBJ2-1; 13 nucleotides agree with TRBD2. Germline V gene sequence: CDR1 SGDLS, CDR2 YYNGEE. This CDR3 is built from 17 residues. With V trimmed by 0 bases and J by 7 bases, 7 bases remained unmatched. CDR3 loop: CASSVASLAGGQNEQFF. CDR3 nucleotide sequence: TGTGCCAGCAGCGTAGCGTCACTAGCGGGAGGGCAGAATGAGCAGTTCTTC.

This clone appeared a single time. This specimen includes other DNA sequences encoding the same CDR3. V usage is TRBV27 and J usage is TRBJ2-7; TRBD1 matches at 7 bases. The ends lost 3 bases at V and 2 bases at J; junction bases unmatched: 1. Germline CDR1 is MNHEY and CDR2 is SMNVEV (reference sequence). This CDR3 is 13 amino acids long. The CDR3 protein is CASSLTGTYEQYF. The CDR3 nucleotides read TGTGCCAGCAGTTTGACAGGGACCTACGAGCAGTACTTC.

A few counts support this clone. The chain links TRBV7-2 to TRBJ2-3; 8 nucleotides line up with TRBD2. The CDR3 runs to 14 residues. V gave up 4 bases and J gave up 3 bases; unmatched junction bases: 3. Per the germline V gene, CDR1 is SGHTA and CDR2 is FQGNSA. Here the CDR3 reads CASSSAGVTDTQYF. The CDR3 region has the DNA TGTGCCAGCAGCTCAGCGGGAGTAACAGATACGCAGTATTTT.